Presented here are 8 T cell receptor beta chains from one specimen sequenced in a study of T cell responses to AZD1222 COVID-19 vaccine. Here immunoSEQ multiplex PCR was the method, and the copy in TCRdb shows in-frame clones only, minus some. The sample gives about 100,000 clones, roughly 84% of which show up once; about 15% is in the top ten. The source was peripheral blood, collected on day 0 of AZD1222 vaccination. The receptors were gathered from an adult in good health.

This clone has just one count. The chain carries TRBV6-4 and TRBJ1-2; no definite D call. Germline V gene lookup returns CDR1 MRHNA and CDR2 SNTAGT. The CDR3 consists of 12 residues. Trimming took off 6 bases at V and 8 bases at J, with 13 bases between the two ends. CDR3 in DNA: TGTGCCAGCAGGGCGGGCGGGAGAGGCTACACCTTC. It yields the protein CASRAGGRGYTF.

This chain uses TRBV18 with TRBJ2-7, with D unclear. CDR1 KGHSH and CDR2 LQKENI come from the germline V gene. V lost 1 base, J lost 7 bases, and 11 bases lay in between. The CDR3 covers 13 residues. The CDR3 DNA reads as TGTGCCAGCTCACCACGTGACACCTTGGAGCAGTACTTC. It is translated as CASSPRDTLEQYF.

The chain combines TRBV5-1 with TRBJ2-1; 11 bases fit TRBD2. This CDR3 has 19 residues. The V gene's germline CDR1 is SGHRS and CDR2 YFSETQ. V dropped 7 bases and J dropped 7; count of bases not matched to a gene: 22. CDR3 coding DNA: TGCGCCAGCGCCAGCCAGTGGGAAAAAATTGGACTAGCGGGTAATGAGCAGTTCTTC. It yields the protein CASASQWEKIGLAGNEQFF.

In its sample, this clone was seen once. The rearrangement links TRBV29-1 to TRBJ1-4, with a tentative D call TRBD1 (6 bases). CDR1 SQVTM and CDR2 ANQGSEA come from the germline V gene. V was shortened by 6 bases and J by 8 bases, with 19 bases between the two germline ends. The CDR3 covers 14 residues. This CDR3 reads CSVAGNRAGEKLFF. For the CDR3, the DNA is TGCAGCGTGGCGGGGAACAGGGCTGGGGAAAAACTGTTTTTT.

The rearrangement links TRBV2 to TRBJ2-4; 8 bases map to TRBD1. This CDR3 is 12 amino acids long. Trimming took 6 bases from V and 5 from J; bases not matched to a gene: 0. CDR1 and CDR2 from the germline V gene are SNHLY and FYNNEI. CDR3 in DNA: TGTGCCAGCAGGGACAGGGAAAACATTCAGTACTTC. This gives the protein CASRDRENIQYF. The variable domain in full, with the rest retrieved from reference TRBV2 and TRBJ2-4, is EPEVTQTPSHQVTQMGQEVILRCVPISNHLYFYWYRQILGQKVEFLVSFYNNEISEKSEIFDDQFSVERPDGSNFTLKIRSTKLEDSAMYFCASRDRENIQYFGAGTRLSVL.

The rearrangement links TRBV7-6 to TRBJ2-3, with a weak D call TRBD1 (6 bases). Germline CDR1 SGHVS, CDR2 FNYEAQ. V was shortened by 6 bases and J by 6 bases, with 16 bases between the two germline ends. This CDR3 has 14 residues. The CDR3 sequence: CASSSAQGFDTQYF. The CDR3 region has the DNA TGTGCCAGCAGTTCCGCTCAGGGGTTTGATACGCAGTATTTT. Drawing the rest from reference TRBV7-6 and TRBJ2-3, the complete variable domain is GAGVSQSPRYKVTKRGQDVALRCDPISGHVSLYWYRQALGQGPEFLTYFNYEAQQDKSGLPNDRFSAERPEGSISTLTIQRTEQRDSAMYRCASSSAQGFDTQYFGPGTRLTVL.

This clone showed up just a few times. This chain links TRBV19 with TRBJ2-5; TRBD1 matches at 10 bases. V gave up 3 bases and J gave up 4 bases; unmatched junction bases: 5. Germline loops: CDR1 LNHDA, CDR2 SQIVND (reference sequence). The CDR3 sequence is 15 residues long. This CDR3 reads CASSMRTGGTETQYF. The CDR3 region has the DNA TGTGCCAGTAGTATGAGGACAGGGGGAACAGAGACCCAGTACTTC.

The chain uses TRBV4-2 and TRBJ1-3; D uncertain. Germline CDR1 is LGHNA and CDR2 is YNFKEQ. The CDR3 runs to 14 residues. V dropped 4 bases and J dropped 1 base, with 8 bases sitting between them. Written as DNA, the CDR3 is TGTGCCAGCAGCCCTACAAGGTCTGGAAACACCATATATTTT. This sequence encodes CASSPTRSGNTIYF.